These T cell receptor beta chains were read from a single sample in a study of early T cells in non-severe SARS-CoV-2 infection. TCRdb itself ran the 5' RACE reads through MiXCR, one entry per CDR3 protein. The sample includes roughly 80,000 distinct CDR3 sequences, about 9.6% of them seen just once. The sample taken for sequencing was whole blood. The origin of the receptors is an adult who was a healthcare worker with PCR-confirmed SARS-CoV-2 infection or an uninfected control (not recorded which). Both conserved end residues are part of each CDR3. The D gene is left open where the match is weak. Clone size appears in some rows only: once, few, many, or a class for an expanded clone.

D gene: TRBD2; V gene: TRBV28; clone size: few; J gene: TRBJ2-3; CDR3 DNA: TGTGCCAGCAGTTTTTTGAGCGGGAGGGCCACAGATACGCAGTATTTT; CDR3 protein: CASSFLSGRATDTQYF
D gene: TRBD1; V gene: TRBV6-2/TRBV6-3; clone size: few; J gene: TRBJ2-4; CDR3 DNA: TGTGCCAGCATTAAGGACAGGGGTTCCAAAAACATTCAGTACTTC; CDR3 protein: CASIKDRGSKNIQYF
D gene: .; V gene: TRBV6-6; clone size: once; J gene: TRBJ2-1; CDR3 DNA: TGTGCCAGCAGCCCCTCCGGAGTGAGGCGTATTGAGCAGTTCTTC; CDR3 protein: CASSPSGVRRIEQFF
D gene: TRBD2; V gene: TRBV20-1; clone size: .; J gene: TRBJ2-1; CDR3 DNA: TGCAGTGCCAACCCTCCGGGACTAGTGGTTGAGCAGTTCTTC; CDR3 protein: CSANPPGLVVEQFF
D gene: TRBD1; V gene: TRBV6-1; clone size: .; J gene: TRBJ1-2; CDR3 DNA: TGTGCCAGCCGTCCCGGGACAGGGGTCTATGGCTACACCTTC; CDR3 protein: CASRPGTGVYGYTF
D gene: .; V gene: TRBV18; clone size: few; J gene: TRBJ2-7; CDR3 DNA: TGTGCCAGCTCACCACCGGACATATACGAGCAGTACTTC; CDR3 protein: CASSPPDIYEQYF
D gene: .; V gene: TRBV2; clone size: many; J gene: TRBJ1-1; CDR3 DNA: TGTGCCAGCAGTGAATTTTGGCAGACGGAAGCTTTCTTT; CDR3 protein: CASSEFWQTEAFF
D gene: .; V gene: TRBV27; clone size: few; J gene: TRBJ1-1; CDR3 DNA: TGTGCCAGCAGTTTAGCCGTTGGGAACACTGAAGCTTTCTTT; CDR3 protein: CASSLAVGNTEAFF
D gene: .; V gene: TRBV7-8; clone size: many; J gene: TRBJ2-7; CDR3 DNA: TGTGCCAGCAGCTTAGGTCGGAGCTCCTACGAGCAGTACTTC; CDR3 protein: CASSLGRSSYEQYF
D gene: .; V gene: TRBV20-1; clone size: many; J gene: TRBJ2-7; CDR3 DNA: TGCAGTGCTAGTCCCAGATCCGAGCAGTACTTC; CDR3 protein: CSASPRSEQYF
D gene: TRBD1; V gene: TRBV6-1; clone size: many; J gene: TRBJ1-2; CDR3 DNA: TGTGCCAGCAGACTCCGGGACAGGCGAGACCATGGCTACACCTTC; CDR3 protein: CASRLRDRRDHGYTF
D gene: TRBD2; V gene: TRBV20-1; clone size: .; J gene: TRBJ2-3; CDR3 DNA: TGCAGTGCTAGTCGTGCGTTGGGCGGGAGCTCTGATACGCAGTATTTT; CDR3 protein: CSASRALGGSSDTQYF
D gene: TRBD2; V gene: TRBV3-1; clone size: .; J gene: TRBJ2-5; CDR3 DNA: TGTGCCAGCAGGCCCCTGCGCGGGGGTCAGACCCAGTACTTC; CDR3 protein: CASRPLRGGQTQYF
D gene: TRBD2; V gene: TRBV2; clone size: many; J gene: TRBJ2-1; CDR3 DNA: TGTGCCAGCAGTGATGTGGGACTAGCCTACAATGAGCAGTTCTTC; CDR3 protein: CASSDVGLAYNEQFF
D gene: TRBD1; V gene: TRBV11-2; clone size: many; J gene: TRBJ2-4; CDR3 DNA: TGTGCCAGCAGCTTGGACAGGGGGAGCATTCAGTACTTC; CDR3 protein: CASSLDRGSIQYF